One sample yielded the 28 T cell receptor beta chains listed below, sequenced in a study of identifying expanded T cells in peripheral blood. The table came from immunoSEQ multiplex PCR; TCRdb's copy has only in-frame clones and leaves some out. The repertoire includes tens of thousands of clones, around 90% of them detected once, and about 6% sits in the top ten. Material: blood. The source is a person aged 18 to 75 in good health.

V is TRBV7-9 and J is TRBJ2-1; 13 bases match TRBD2. Per germline, CDR1 SEHNR and CDR2 FQNEAQ (reference sequence). With V trimmed by 5 bases and J by 5 bases, 12 bases remained unmatched. The CDR3 extends over 18 amino acids. The CDR3 DNA sequence: TGTGCCAGCAGCCTCTGGGGTGGGACTAGCGGGATAGACAATGAGCAGTTCTTC. Protein product: CASSLWGGTSGIDNEQFF. Looking up the rest from reference TRBV7-9 and TRBJ2-1 gives the full variable domain: DTGVSQNPRHKITKRGQNVTFRCDPISEHNRLYWYRQTLGQGPEFLTYFQNEAQLEKSRLLSDRFSAERPKGSFSTLEIQRTEQGDSAMYLCASSLWGGTSGIDNEQFFGPGTRLTVL.

The V and J genes are TRBV25-1 and TRBJ2-5, with a possible D match to TRBD2 (5 bases). The CDR3 has 14 residues. Germline V gives CDR1 MGHDK, CDR2 SYGVNS. Trimming shortened V by 3 bases and J by 9 bases, and 17 bases separated the two germline ends. The CDR3 loop reads CASSDTTRPGAQYF. For the CDR3, the DNA is TGTGCCAGCAGTGACACAACAAGACCCGGGGCCCAGTACTTC.

By share, this clone ranks as medium-sized. This chain connects TRBV30 to TRBJ1-1, with D uncertain. From germline, CDR1 is GTSNPN and CDR2 SVGIG (reference sequence). V lost 0 bases and J 5 bases, leaving 10 bases between the germline ends. This CDR3 is built from 13 residues. CDR3 DNA: TGTGCCTGGAGTGTACGTCCGGGAACTGAAGCTTTCTTT. Translated, it gives CAWSVRPGTEAFF.

V usage is TRBV5-1 and J usage is TRBJ2-3; tentatively, D is TRBD2 (6 bases). Trimming took off 3 bases at V and 2 bases at J, with 13 bases between the two ends. This CDR3 spans 15 amino acids. Per germline, CDR1 SGHRS and CDR2 YFSETQ. The CDR3 spells CASSSGTRTTDTQYF. For the CDR3, the DNA is TGCGCCAGCAGCTCCGGGACTCGAACCACAGATACGCAGTATTTT.

The chain combines TRBV5-1 with TRBJ1-6, with TRBD1 matching over 9 bases. This CDR3 comprises 15 residues. Trimming took 0 bases from V and 9 from J; bases not matched to a gene: 4. CDR1 and CDR2 (germline): SGHRS, YFSETQ. DNA of the CDR3: TGCGCCAGCAGCTTGGATGGACAGGGGTTTTCACCCCTCCACTTT. This encodes CASSLDGQGFSPLHF. Full variable domain (remainder filled in from reference TRBV5-1 and TRBJ1-6): KAGVTQTPRYLIKTRGQQVTLSCSPISGHRSVSWYQQTPGQGLQFLFEYFSETQRNKGNFPGRFSGRQFSNSRSEMNVSTLELGDSALYLCASSLDGQGFSPLHFGNGTRLTVT.

This chain connects TRBV14 to TRBJ2-7; no definite D call. The CDR3 length is 14 residues. With 2 bases removed from V and 0 bases from J, the gap between germline ends came to 8 bases. The germline CDR1 and CDR2 sequences are SGHDN and FVKESK. The CDR3 here is CASSQSFSSYEQYF. The CDR3 DNA is TGTGCCAGCAGCCAATCCTTTAGCTCCTACGAGCAGTACTTC.

The chain joins TRBV5-1 to TRBJ2-7; TRBD1 matches 7 bases. The length of the CDR3 is 13 residues. Trimming removed 4 bases from V and 3 bases from J; junction bases left unmatched: 4. Germline CDR1 SGHRS, CDR2 YFSETQ. CDR3 nucleotides: TGCGCCAGCAGCGTGGACAGGAACTACGAGCAGTACTTC. Residues: CASSVDRNYEQYF.

The chain carries TRBV19 and TRBJ1-1, with TRBD1 identical over 7 bases. The length of the CDR3 is 13 residues. Losses at the gene ends were 6 bases for V and 1 base for J; bases not matched to a gene: 2. Germline V gives CDR1 LNHDA, CDR2 SQIVND (reference sequence). CDR3 residues: CASRGQKNTEAFF. The CDR3 DNA reads as TGTGCCAGTAGGGGACAGAAGAACACTGAAGCTTTCTTT.

The chain has TRBV19 and TRBJ1-2, with D maybe TRBD1 (5 bases). Germline loops: CDR1 LNHDA, CDR2 SQIVND (reference sequence). This CDR3 has 16 residues. Trimming cost V 4 bases and J 5 bases, with 20 bases left between them. This CDR3 is CASSTPRDSGGYGYTF. The CDR3 DNA reads as TGTGCCAGTAGTACACCCAGGGATTCTGGTGGGTATGGCTACACCTTC.

CDR3 loop: CASSVEGASGYETQYF. The CDR3 region has the DNA TGTGCCAGCAGCGTAGAGGGGGCTAGCGGGTATGAGACCCAGTACTTC. The chain combines TRBV9 with TRBJ2-5; a possible D gene is TRBD2 (8 bases). Trimming cost V 0 bases and J 5 bases, with 17 bases left between them. This CDR3 comprises 16 residues. Germline V gene lookup returns CDR1 SGDLS and CDR2 YYNGEE. Looking up the rest from reference TRBV9 and TRBJ2-5 gives the full variable domain: DSGVTQTPKHLITATGQRVTLRCSPRSGDLSVYWYQQSLDQGLQFLIQYYNGEERAKGNILERFSAQQFPDLHSELNLSSLELGDSALYFCASSVEGASGYETQYFGPGTRLLVL.

The chain uses TRBV19 and TRBJ2-7, with TRBD2 as a possible D gene (7 bases). CDR1 LNHDA and CDR2 SQIVND come from the germline V gene (reference sequence). V was trimmed by 8 bases and J by 2 bases, leaving 16 bases between them. The CDR3 is 14 residues long. CDR3 residues: CASGSGGATYEQYF. The CDR3 DNA reads TGTGCCAGTGGGTCGGGGGGCGCGACCTACGAGCAGTACTTC.

The V call is TRBV7-9, the J call TRBJ2-5; 8 bases line up with TRBD1. The CDR3 length is 15 residues. CDR1 and CDR2 from the germline V gene are SEHNR and FQNEAQ (reference sequence). Trimming took 5 bases from V and 5 from J; bases not matched to a gene: 10. The CDR3 region has the DNA TGTGCCAGCAGCCAGTCCCAGGGGGCCTGGGAGACCCAGTACTTC. It encodes CASSQSQGAWETQYF.

This clone was seen a few times. For the CDR3, the DNA is TGTGCCAGCAGCCCTACCCCCGACAGTAACTATGGCTACACCTTC. This gives the protein CASSPTPDSNYGYTF. The V call is TRBV7-3, the J call TRBJ1-2; D might be TRBD1 (5 bases). The V end lost 5 bases, the J end lost 1 base, and 14 bases lay between the germline ends. The CDR3 consists of 15 residues. Germline CDR1 is SGHTA and CDR2 is FQGTGA.

The chain carries TRBV18 and TRBJ2-6; maybe TRBD1 (6 bases). Germline CDR1 and CDR2: KGHSH and LQKENI. This CDR3 is 16 amino acids long. The V end lost 4 bases, the J end lost 4 bases, and 14 bases lay between the germline ends. CDR3 nucleotide sequence: TGTGCCAGCTCACGAATACAGGGAGCCGGGGCCAACGTCCTGACTTTC. Translation: CASSRIQGAGANVLTF.

V and J are TRBV30 and TRBJ1-2; weak D call: TRBD1 (5 bases). The CDR3 contains 13 residues. Germline V gene lookup returns CDR1 GTSNPN and CDR2 SVGIG (reference sequence). The V gene lost 0 bases and the J gene lost 9 bases, with 14 bases spanning the gap. This chain's CDR3 is CAWSVGQGSSYTF. CDR3 coding DNA: TGTGCCTGGAGTGTAGGGCAGGGAAGCAGCTACACCTTC.

The chain employs TRBV5-4 and TRBJ2-7, with 9 bases fitting TRBD1. V gave up 2 bases and J gave up 2 bases; unmatched junction bases: 2. Per the germline V gene, CDR1 is SGHNT and CDR2 is YYREEE (reference sequence). CDR3 length: 14 amino acids. DNA of the CDR3: TGTGCCAGCAGCTTACAGGGGGCCACCTACGAGCAGTACTTC. This encodes CASSLQGATYEQYF. Supplemented by reference TRBV5-4 and TRBJ2-7, the full variable domain reads ETGVTQSPTHLIKTRGQQVTLRCSSQSGHNTVSWYQQALGQGPQFIFQYYREEENGRGNFPPRFSGLQFPNYSSELNVNALELDDSALYLCASSLQGATYEQYFGPGTRLTVT.

The chain uses TRBV11-2 and TRBJ2-2; TRBD2 might be the D (5 bases). The V end was cut by 8 bases, the J end by 7 bases, with 23 bases between. This CDR3 spans 16 amino acids. CDR1 is SGHAT and CDR2 is FQNNGV in the germline V gene. The CDR3 region is CASSQRTPVGNGELFF. In DNA form, the CDR3 reads TGTGCCAGCTCTCAAAGGACTCCCGTCGGTAACGGGGAGCTGTTTTTT.

The J gene is TRBJ1-1, the V gene TRBV4-1, with D unclear. Germline V gene sequence: CDR1 MGHRA, CDR2 YSYEKL. The CDR3 is 15 amino acids. The V end was cut by 1 base, the J end by 0 bases, with 9 bases between. This chain's CDR3 is CASSQAGTLNTEAFF. CDR3 sequence (DNA): TGCGCCAGCAGCCAAGCAGGAACGTTGAACACTGAAGCTTTCTTT.

The genes are TRBV27 and TRBJ2-2; D possibly corresponds to TRBD1 (6 bases). CDR1 is MNHEY, CDR2 SMNVEV, per germline (reference sequence). The CDR3 is 16 amino acids. V lost 6 bases, J lost 4 bases, and 18 bases lay in between. The DNA for the CDR3 is TGTGCCAGCAGGCTTACTCAGGGGTTGGGCACCGGGGAGCTGTTTTTT. Residues: CASRLTQGLGTGELFF.

The chain carries TRBV28 and TRBJ2-7; D may correspond to TRBD1 or TRBD2 (5 bases each). CDR1 and CDR2 from the germline V gene are MDHEN and SYDVKM. The V and J ends lost 4 bases and 5 bases respectively, with 12 bases between them. The CDR3 spans 13 residues. CDR3 in amino acids: CASSSGTDHEQYF. In nucleotides, the CDR3 is TGTGCCAGCAGTTCGGGGACCGACCACGAGCAGTACTTC.

The rearrangement joins TRBV7-3 to TRBJ1-1, with 8 positions matching TRBD1. The trim removed 1 base at V and 10 bases at J, leaving 5 bases unmatched. The V gene's germline CDR1 is SGHTA and CDR2 FQGTGA. The CDR3 contains 13 residues. The CDR3 nucleotides read TGTGCCAGCAGCTTAAAACAGGGGGTCGGAGCTTTCTTT. Its translation is CASSLKQGVGAFF.

The chain employs TRBV19 and TRBJ1-1, with a tentative D call TRBD1 (5 bases). The CDR3 totals 17 residues. CDR1 LNHDA and CDR2 SQIVND come from the germline V gene (reference sequence). Deletions cut 2 bases from V and 0 bases from J, with 16 bases between. The CDR3 nucleotides are TGTGCCAGTAGTATAAGCGGAAAGGGACGTCTGAACACTGAAGCTTTCTTT. Amino acid sequence: CASSISGKGRLNTEAFF. Supplemented by reference TRBV19 and TRBJ1-1, the full variable domain reads DGGITQSPKYLFRKEGQNVTLSCEQNLNHDAMYWYRQDPGQGLRLIYYSQIVNDFQKGDIAEGYSVSREKKESFPLTVTSAQKNPTAFYLCASSISGKGRLNTEAFFGQGTRLTVV.

The rearrangement uses TRBV4-1 and TRBJ2-3; possibly TRBD1 for D (6 bases). Germline lookup yields CDR1 MGHRA and CDR2 YSYEKL. This CDR3 has 15 amino acids. Trimming shortened V by 11 bases and J by 4 bases, and 22 bases separated the two germline ends. The CDR3 loop is CAGQTKPGPSDTQYF. Written as DNA, the CDR3 is TGCGCCGGACAGACAAAACCGGGCCCGTCAGATACGCAGTATTTT.

This chain connects TRBV18 to TRBJ2-1; D perhaps matches TRBD2 (6 bases). The V gene lost 3 bases and the J gene lost 0 bases, with 9 bases spanning the gap. Germline V gene data show CDR1 as KGHSH and CDR2 as LQKENI. The CDR3 length is 15 residues. The CDR3 region is CASSPRGISYNEQFF. Written as DNA, the CDR3 is TGTGCCAGCTCACCTCGGGGGATCTCCTACAATGAGCAGTTCTTC.

This CDR3 reads CASTTTGMNTEAFF. The CDR3 DNA is TGTGCCAGTACCACTACTGGAATGAACACTGAAGCTTTCTTT. The chain couples TRBV19 to TRBJ1-1; no reliable D call. Germline lookup yields CDR1 LNHDA and CDR2 SQIVND (reference sequence). The CDR3 is 14 residues long. Between the trimmed V and J ends, which lost 7 bases and 0 bases, there was a span of 12 bases.

This chain connects TRBV2 to TRBJ2-7; tentatively, D is TRBD1 or TRBD2 (6 bases each). Germline V gives CDR1 SNHLY, CDR2 FYNNEI. V lost 6 bases and J 9 bases, leaving 12 bases between the germline ends. This CDR3 has 11 amino acids. CDR3 loop: CASREGVGQYF. CDR3 bases: TGTGCCAGCAGGGAGGGGGTTGGGCAGTACTTC.

J is TRBJ2-5 and V is TRBV7-3, with 14 bases identical to TRBD2. The CDR3 is made up of 16 amino acids. CDR1 is SGHTA and CDR2 is FQGTGA in the germline V gene. The V segment lost 0 bases and the J segment 11 bases; nucleotides outside the gene matches: 8. The CDR3 is CASSLTYGLAGGEQYF. In nucleotides, the CDR3 is TGTGCCAGCAGCTTAACTTACGGACTAGCGGGAGGAGAGCAGTACTTC.

This clone was counted a single time. The rearrangement links TRBV6-1 to TRBJ2-1; maybe TRBD2 (7 bases). Trimming cost V 10 bases and J 8 bases, with 18 bases left between them. In germline, CDR1 is MNHNS, CDR2 SASEGT. The CDR3 runs 13 residues. In nucleotides, the CDR3 is TGTGCCACCTCGAGGGGGGGGGCGTATGAGCAGTTCTTC. Its protein product is CATSRGGAYEQFF.